Listed below are T cell receptor beta chains from one sample, sequenced in a study of T cell responses to AZD1222 COVID-19 vaccine. Only in-frame clones appear in the TCRdb table, and some are missing; sequencing was by immunoSEQ multiplex PCR. This sample has approximately 150,000 clones, with around 90% found just once. The sample consisted of peripheral blood, taken 28 days after the second AZD1222 dose. These receptors originate from an adult who received the AZD1222 COVID-19 vaccine. Each CDR3 is given with its conserved first and last residue.

v_gene	len	CDR3aa
TRBV5-1	13	CASRGEGAEKLFF
TRBV2	17	CASSGNDGTVDRNTIYF
TRBV5-1	16	CASSLGQALTNTEAFF
TRBV6-5	14	CASKGSISNTEAFF
TRBV7-9	14	CASSSGRKNTEAFF
TRBV4-1	17	CASSQPTSGRTYNEQFF
TRBV11-3	14	CASSLYLTNYGYTF
TRBV9	15	CASSVGREPYNEQFF
TRBV27	16	CASARRGRGPNTEAFF
TRBV5-1	15	CASSLAPAVRDEQFF
TRBV27	10	CASSGNRAFF
TRBV2	15	CASTLQGVAYNEQFF
TRBV3-1/TRBV3-2	14	CASSLTAANTEAFF
TRBV28	13	CASSPPNDSPLHF
TRBV7-9	16	CASSWGTGEEVYGYTF
TRBV27	17	CASSRRRYGGYGETQYF
TRBV28	15	CASSQRTSPYNEQFF
TRBV28	16	CASSSPGRATLFQAFF
TRBV7-9	14	CASSLASGQAPLHF
TRBV4-1	19	CASSQVFHSTVGGKYGYTF
TRBV6-6	15	CASSYFGQEYNEQFF
TRBV5-5	14	CASSANTGNTEAFF
TRBV2	13	CATKGGANYEQYF
TRBV6-5	15	CASSLAEGASNEQFF
TRBV27	15	CASSSLGATNEKLFF
TRBV18	12	CASSPGGYEQYF
TRBV10-1	12	CASSEEGWEQYF
TRBV19	14	CASSIAGLGSEQYF
TRBV5-4	16	CASSSRQGSTNEKLFF
TRBV18	21	CASSPQMELAGPKGSYNEQFF
TRBV4-1	14	CASSQGGQFTEAFF
TRBV7-9	10	CASSAREAFF
TRBV13	17	CASSLESGAFPSYEQYF
TRBV21-1	16	CASSTITGTADTEAFF
TRBV12-3/TRBV12-4	12	CASSSRVGGYTF
TRBV24-1	13	CATEGASTDTQYF
TRBV20-1	15	CSASGRRHFPGGQYF
TRBV6-5	13	CASSNKNREKLFF
TRBV7-9	15	CASSVAGSGNSPLHF
TRBV2	14	CASNKGAVAGELFF
TRBV7-9	15	CASSYPGGSTDTQYF
TRBV5-1	19	CASSFTVAGDTTSTDTQYF
TRBV2	17	CASSGDVWLYPGNTIYF
TRBV7-2	18	CASRQNMGHSGSYNEQFF
TRBV19	15	CASSPTGWNTGELFF
TRBV7-2	16	CASSAQGPLSTDTQYF
TRBV7-2	12	CASRDRGYEQYF
TRBV11-3	15	CASSYSGQGVYEQYF
TRBV28	17	CASSSERPTEETDTQYF
TRBV9	12	CASSALNSPLHF
TRBV5-6	14	CASSLLQASYGYTF
TRBV5-1	15	CASSLASHRAGTLHF
TRBV5-1	14	CASSSGLAGNEQYF
TRBV14	12	CASSRSGYEQYF
TRBV27	14	CASSLNLGSYEQYF
TRBV7-2	14	CASSLGNSIYEQYF
TRBV6-2/TRBV6-3	15	CASSEGEGGNTEAFF
TRBV6-5	14	CATSGQPQSSPLHF
TRBV4-1	17	CASSQGQGLDGTDTQYF
TRBV2	15	CASSVEQPQFYEQYF